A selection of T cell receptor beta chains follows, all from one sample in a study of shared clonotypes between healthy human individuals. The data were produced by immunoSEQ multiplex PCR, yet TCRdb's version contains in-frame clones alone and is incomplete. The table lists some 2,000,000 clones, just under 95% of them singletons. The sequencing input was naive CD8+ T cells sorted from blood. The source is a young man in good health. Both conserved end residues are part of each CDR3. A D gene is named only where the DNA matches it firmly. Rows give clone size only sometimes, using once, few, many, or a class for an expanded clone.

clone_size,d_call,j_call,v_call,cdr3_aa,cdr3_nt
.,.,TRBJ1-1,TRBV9,CASSVTVMNTEAFF,TGTGCCAGCAGCGTTACAGTCATGAACACTGAAGCTTTCTTT
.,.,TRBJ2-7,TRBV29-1,CSVTEDSYEQYF,TGCAGCGTGACCGAGGACAGCTACGAGCAGTACTTC
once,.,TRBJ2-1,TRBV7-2,CASIQHPSGAGHHNEQFF,TGTGCCAGCATCCAACACCCAAGTGGAGCGGGTCACCACAATGAGCAGTTCTTC
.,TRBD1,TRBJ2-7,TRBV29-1,CSVEGTGGYYEQYF,TGCAGCGTTGAAGGGACAGGGGGGTACTACGAGCAGTACTTC
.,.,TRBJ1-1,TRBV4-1,CASSQPTGYTEAFF,TGCGCCAGCAGCCAACCTACAGGGTACACTGAAGCTTTCTTT
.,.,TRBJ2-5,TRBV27,CASSSWANQETQYF,TGTGCCAGCAGTTCCTGGGCAAACCAAGAGACCCAGTACTTC
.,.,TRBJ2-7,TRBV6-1,CASSAGHETAYEQYF,TGTGCCAGCAGTGCAGGGCACGAAACGGCCTACGAGCAGTACTTC
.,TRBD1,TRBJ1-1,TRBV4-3,CASSQLTGVIYTEAFF,TGCGCCAGCAGCCAACTTACAGGGGTAATCTACACTGAAGCTTTCTTT
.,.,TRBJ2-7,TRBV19,CASSPGLSYEQYF,TGTGCCAGTAGTCCCGGACTTTCTTACGAGCAGTACTTC
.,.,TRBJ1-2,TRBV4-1,CASSQDLASPYGYTF,TGCGCCAGCAGCCAAGATCTTGCCAGCCCCTATGGCTACACCTTC
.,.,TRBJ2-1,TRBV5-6,CASSFPDWGEQFF,TGTGCCAGCAGCTTTCCCGACTGGGGGGAGCAGTTCTTC
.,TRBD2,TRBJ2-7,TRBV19,CASSILAGAGEQYF,TGTGCCAGTAGTATCCTAGCGGGAGCCGGCGAGCAGTACTTC
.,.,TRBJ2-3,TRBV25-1,CASSDVWPTDTQYF,TGTGCCAGCAGTGACGTGTGGCCTACAGATACGCAGTATTTT
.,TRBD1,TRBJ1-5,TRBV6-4,CASSALGPGGRDQPQHF,TGTGCCAGCAGTGCTTTGGGTCCAGGGGGAAGGGATCAGCCCCAGCATTTT
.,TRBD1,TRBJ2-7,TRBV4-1,CASSQVAGQGHEQYF,TGCGCCAGCAGCCAAGTTGCGGGACAGGGCCACGAGCAGTACTTC
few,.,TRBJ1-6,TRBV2,CASRRLGGSPLHF,TGTGCCAGCCGTAGACTAGGGGGTTCACCCCTCCACTTT
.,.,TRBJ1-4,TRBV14,CASSSGGNEKLFF,TGTGCCAGCAGCTCGGGGGGGAATGAAAAACTGTTTTTT
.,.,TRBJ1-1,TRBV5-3,CARSPRPTGSTEAFF,TGTGCCAGAAGCCCACGGCCCACGGGTTCCACTGAAGCTTTCTTT
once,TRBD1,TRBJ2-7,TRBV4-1,CASSPSGTGSYEQYF,TGCGCCAGCAGCCCGTCCGGGACAGGCTCCTACGAGCAGTACTTC
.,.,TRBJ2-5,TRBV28,CASSFGLQETQYF,TGTGCCAGCAGTTTTGGGCTCCAAGAGACCCAGTACTTC
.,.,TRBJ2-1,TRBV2,CASSEGGASEQFF,TGTGCCAGCAGTGAAGGGGGGGCCAGTGAGCAGTTCTTC
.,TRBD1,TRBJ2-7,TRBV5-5,CASSVGQGDYEQYF,TGTGCCAGCAGCGTGGGACAGGGTGACTACGAGCAGTACTTC
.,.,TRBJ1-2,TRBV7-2,CASSLDSSNYGYTF,TGTGCCAGCAGCTTAGATTCGTCGAACTATGGCTACACCTTC
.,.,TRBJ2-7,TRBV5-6,CASSLYVGDSYEQYF,TGTGCCAGCAGCTTGTATGTGGGAGACTCCTACGAGCAGTACTTC
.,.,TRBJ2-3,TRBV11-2,CASSPHTDTQYF,TGTGCCAGCAGCCCCCACACAGATACGCAGTATTTT
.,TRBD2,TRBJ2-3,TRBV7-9,CASSFGLAGGTDTQYF,TGTGCCAGCAGCTTTGGACTAGCGGGGGGGACAGATACGCAGTATTTT
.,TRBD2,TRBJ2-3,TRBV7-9,CASSRTSGTDTQYF,TGTGCCAGCAGCCGGACTAGCGGCACAGATACGCAGTATTTT
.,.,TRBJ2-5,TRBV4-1,CASSPEGPPPETQYF,TGCGCCAGCAGCCCGGAAGGCCCGCCCCCAGAGACCCAGTACTTC
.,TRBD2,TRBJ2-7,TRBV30,CAWSVMREGSYEQYF,TGTGCCTGGAGTGTTATGAGGGAGGGATCCTACGAGCAGTACTTC
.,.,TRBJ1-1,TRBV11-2,CASSLDGGGTEAFF,TGTGCCAGCAGCTTAGATGGTGGGGGGACTGAAGCTTTCTTT
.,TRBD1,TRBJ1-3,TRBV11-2,CASSSNRGRGNTIYF,TGTGCCAGCAGCTCAAACAGGGGGCGAGGAAACACCATATATTTT
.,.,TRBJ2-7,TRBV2,CASSEERTYDEQYF,TGTGCCAGCAGTGAAGAACGGACCTACGATGAGCAGTACTTC
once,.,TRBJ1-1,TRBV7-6,CASSFSQGSLTEAFF,TGTGCCAGCAGCTTTTCCCAGGGCAGTCTCACTGAAGCTTTCTTT
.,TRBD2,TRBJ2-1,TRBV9,CASSGTSVEQFF,TGTGCCAGCAGTGGGACTAGCGTTGAGCAGTTCTTC
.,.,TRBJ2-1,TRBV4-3,CASSQEVGMGYSSEQFF,TGCGCCAGCAGCCAAGAGGTAGGGATGGGATACTCAAGTGAGCAGTTCTTC
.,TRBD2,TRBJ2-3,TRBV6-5,CASSPLAGVTDTQYF,TGTGCCAGCTCCCCCCTAGCGGGGGTCACAGATACGCAGTATTTT
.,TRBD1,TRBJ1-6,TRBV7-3,CASSPPLKDRPTHNSPLHF,TGTGCCAGCAGCCCCCCTCTTAAGGACAGGCCGACCCATAATTCACCCCTCCACTTT
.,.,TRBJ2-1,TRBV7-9,CASSPPVALYNEQFF,TGTGCCAGCAGTCCCCCAGTAGCGTTATACAATGAGCAGTTCTTC
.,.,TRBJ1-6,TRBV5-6,CASSLGRGADYNSPLHF,TGTGCCAGCAGCTTGGGTCGGGGGGCGGACTATAATTCACCCCTCCACTTT
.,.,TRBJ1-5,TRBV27,CASSPAPANQPQHF,TGTGCCAGCAGTCCTGCTCCTGCCAATCAGCCCCAGCATTTT
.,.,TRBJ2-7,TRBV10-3,CAISESNSSSYEQYF,TGTGCCATCAGTGAAAGTAACTCCAGCTCCTACGAGCAGTACTTC
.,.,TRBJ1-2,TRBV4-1,CASSPTGGNYGYTF,TGCGCCAGCAGTCCTACCGGGGGTAACTATGGCTACACCTTC
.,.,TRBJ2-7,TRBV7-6,CASSFARSEEQYF,TGTGCCAGCAGCTTCGCCAGGTCTGAGGAGCAGTACTTC
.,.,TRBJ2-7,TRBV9,CASSVQGDEQYF,TGTGCCAGCAGCGTCCAAGGGGACGAGCAGTACTTC
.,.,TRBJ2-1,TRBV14,CASSQDSTLHNEQFF,TGTGCCAGCAGCCAAGATTCGACCCTCCACAATGAGCAGTTCTTC
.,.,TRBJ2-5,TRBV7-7,CASSADSQETQYF,TGTGCTAGCAGCGCAGACAGCCAAGAGACCCAGTACTTC
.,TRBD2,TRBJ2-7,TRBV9,CASSVDSGRSYEQYF,TGTGCCAGCAGCGTAGATAGCGGGAGGTCCTACGAGCAGTACTTC
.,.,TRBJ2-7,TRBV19,CASSESGEQYF,TGTGCCAGTAGTGAAAGCGGCGAGCAGTACTTC
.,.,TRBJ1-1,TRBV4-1,CASSQDRFTVDTEAFF,TGCGCCAGCAGCCAAGATAGGTTCACAGTGGACACTGAAGCTTTCTTT
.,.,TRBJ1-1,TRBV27,CASSLSRGTEAFF,TGTGCCAGCAGTTTATCCAGGGGCACTGAAGCTTTCTTT
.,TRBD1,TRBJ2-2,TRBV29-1,CSVERDRGGPNTGELFF,TGCAGCGTTGAAAGGGACAGGGGAGGGCCAAACACCGGGGAGCTGTTTTTT
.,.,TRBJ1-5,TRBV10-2,CASKGNDGNQPQHF,TGCGCCAGCAAGGGAAACGATGGCAATCAGCCCCAGCATTTT
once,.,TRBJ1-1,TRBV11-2,CASRSDIGGANTEAFF,TGTGCCAGCCGCTCAGATATTGGGGGGGCCAACACTGAAGCTTTCTTT
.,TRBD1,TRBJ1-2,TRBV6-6,CASSYDRGGPSYTF,TGTGCCAGCAGTTACGACAGGGGTGGCCCGAGCTACACCTTC
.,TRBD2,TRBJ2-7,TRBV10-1,CASSPGRASYEQYF,TGCGCCAGCAGTCCGGGGAGGGCGTCCTACGAGCAGTACTTC
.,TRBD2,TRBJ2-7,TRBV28,CASSPLTSGRAYEQYF,TGTGCCAGCAGTCCCCTCACTAGCGGGAGGGCTTACGAGCAGTACTTC
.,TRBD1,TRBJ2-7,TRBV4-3,CASSQNRGGYEQYF,TGCGCCAGCAGCCAAAACAGGGGCGGCTACGAGCAGTACTTC
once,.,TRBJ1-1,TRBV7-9,CASSLVAGWAAEAFF,TGTGCCAGCAGCTTAGTAGCAGGCTGGGCCGCTGAAGCTTTCTTT
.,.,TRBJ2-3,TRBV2,CASIEGTGTQYF,TGTGCCAGTATCGAGGGTACGGGTACGCAGTATTTT
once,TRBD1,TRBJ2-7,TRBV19,CASSLTGYEQYF,TGTGCCAGTAGTTTGACAGGGTACGAGCAGTACTTC